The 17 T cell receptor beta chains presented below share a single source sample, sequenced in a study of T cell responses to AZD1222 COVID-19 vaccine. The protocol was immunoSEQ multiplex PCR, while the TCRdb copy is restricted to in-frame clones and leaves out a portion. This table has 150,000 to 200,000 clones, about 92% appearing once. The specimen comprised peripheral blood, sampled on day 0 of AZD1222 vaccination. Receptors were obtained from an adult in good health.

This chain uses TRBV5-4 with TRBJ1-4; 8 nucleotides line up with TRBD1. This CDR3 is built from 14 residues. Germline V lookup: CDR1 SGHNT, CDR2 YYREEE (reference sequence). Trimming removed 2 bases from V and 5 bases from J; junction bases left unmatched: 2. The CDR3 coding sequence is TGTGCCAGCAGCTTACAGGGGGGGAATGAAAAACTGTTTTTT. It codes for CASSLQGGNEKLFF.

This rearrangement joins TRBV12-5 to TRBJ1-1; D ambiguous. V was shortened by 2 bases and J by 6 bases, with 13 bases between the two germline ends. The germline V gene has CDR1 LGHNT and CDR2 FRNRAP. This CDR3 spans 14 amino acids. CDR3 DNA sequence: TGTGCTAGTGGTTTGCAGGAACGACACGCTGAAGCTTTCTTT. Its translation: CASGLQERHAEAFF.

The CDR3 protein is CAIPPGLGGEKLFF. CDR3 sequence (DNA): TGCGCCATACCCCCGGGACTCGGGGGTGAAAAACTGTTTTTT. This chain connects TRBV10-2 to TRBJ1-4, with D possibly TRBD1 on 5 matching bases. Germline lookup yields CDR1 WSHSY and CDR2 SAAADI. V dropped 10 bases and J dropped 7 bases, with 19 bases sitting between them. The length of the CDR3 is 14 residues.

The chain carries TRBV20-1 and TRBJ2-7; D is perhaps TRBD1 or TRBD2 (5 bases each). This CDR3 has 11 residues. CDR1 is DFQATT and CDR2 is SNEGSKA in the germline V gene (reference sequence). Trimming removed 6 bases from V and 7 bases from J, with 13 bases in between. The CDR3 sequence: CSARDGVEQYF. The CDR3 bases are TGCAGTGCCAGGGACGGGGTGGAGCAGTACTTC.

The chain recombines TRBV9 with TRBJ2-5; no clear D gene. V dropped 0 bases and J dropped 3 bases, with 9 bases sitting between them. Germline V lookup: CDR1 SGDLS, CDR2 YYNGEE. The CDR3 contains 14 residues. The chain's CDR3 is CASSVGLSEETQYF. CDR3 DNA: TGTGCCAGCAGCGTAGGTCTATCCGAAGAGACCCAGTACTTC.

CDR3 DNA sequence: TGTGCCAGTAGCACTTGGACGACCTCCTACAATGAGCAGTTCTTC. Protein sequence: CASSTWTTSYNEQFF. The chain uses TRBV19 and TRBJ2-1; D unresolved. Germline V gene sequence: CDR1 LNHDA, CDR2 SQIVND (reference sequence). The length of the CDR3 is 15 residues. The germline V and J ends were trimmed by 6 bases and 0 bases, with 12 bases remaining between them.

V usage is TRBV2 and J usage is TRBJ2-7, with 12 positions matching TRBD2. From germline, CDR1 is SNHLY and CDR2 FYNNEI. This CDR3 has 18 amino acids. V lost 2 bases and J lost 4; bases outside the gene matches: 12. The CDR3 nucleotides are TGTGCCAGCAGTGAACCGGCTAGCGGGGGGGCCAGTGGGTACGAGCAGTACTTC. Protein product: CASSEPASGGASGYEQYF.

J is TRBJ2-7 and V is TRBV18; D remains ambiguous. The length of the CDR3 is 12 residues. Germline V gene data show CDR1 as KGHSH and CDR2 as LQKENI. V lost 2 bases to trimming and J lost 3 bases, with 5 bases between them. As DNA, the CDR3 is TGTGCCAGCTCACCAGCCGACTACGAGCAGTACTTC. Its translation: CASSPADYEQYF.

CDR3 sequence: CASSLVRIPPYNEQFF. The CDR3 DNA is TGCGCCAGCAGCTTGGTGCGGATTCCCCCTTACAATGAGCAGTTCTTC. The chain joins TRBV5-1 to TRBJ2-1; no reliable D call. V lost 0 bases to trimming and J lost 4 bases, with 14 bases between them. Germline V gene sequence: CDR1 SGHRS, CDR2 YFSETQ. The CDR3 contains 16 residues.

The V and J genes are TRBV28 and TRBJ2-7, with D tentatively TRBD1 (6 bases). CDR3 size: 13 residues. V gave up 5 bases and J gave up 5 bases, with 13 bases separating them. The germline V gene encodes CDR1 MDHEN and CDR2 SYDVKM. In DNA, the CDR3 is TGTGCCAGCAGTCTAACAGGGTCCCACGAGCAGTACTTC. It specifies CASSLTGSHEQYF. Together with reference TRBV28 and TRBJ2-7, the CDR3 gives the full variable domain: DVKVTQSSRYLVKRTGEKVFLECVQDMDHENMFWYRQDPGLGLRLIYFSYDVKMKEKGDIPEGYSVSREKKERFSLILESASTNQTSMYLCASSLTGSHEQYFGPGTRLTVT.

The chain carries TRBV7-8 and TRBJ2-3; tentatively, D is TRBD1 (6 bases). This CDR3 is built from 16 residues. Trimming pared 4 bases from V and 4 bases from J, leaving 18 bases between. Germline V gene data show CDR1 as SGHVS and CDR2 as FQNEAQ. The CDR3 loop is CASSSGTSLFADTQYF. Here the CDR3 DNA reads TGTGCCAGCAGCTCCGGGACATCCCTGTTTGCAGATACGCAGTATTTT.

In DNA, the CDR3 is TGTGCCAGCAGCCAACAGGGAGGCTCTAATGAAAAACTGTTTTTT. Its protein product is CASSQQGGSNEKLFF. This sequence joins TRBV14 and TRBJ1-4, with D tentatively TRBD1 (5 bases). The CDR3 spans 15 residues. The germline V gene has CDR1 SGHDN and CDR2 FVKESK. V lost 2 bases and J 3 bases, leaving 10 bases between the germline ends.

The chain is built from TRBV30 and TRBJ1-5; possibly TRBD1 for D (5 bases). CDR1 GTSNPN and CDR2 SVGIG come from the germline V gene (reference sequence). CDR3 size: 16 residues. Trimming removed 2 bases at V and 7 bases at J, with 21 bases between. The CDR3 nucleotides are TGTGCCTGGAGTCCGCGGGGAAGGGCTTCAGGGCAGCCCCAGCATTTT. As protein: CAWSPRGRASGQPQHF.

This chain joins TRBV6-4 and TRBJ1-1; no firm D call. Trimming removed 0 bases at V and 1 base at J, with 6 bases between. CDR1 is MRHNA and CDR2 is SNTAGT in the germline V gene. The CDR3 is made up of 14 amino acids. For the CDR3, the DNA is TGTGCCAGCAGTGACTCTGCAGAGAACACTGAAGCTTTCTTT. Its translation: CASSDSAENTEAFF.

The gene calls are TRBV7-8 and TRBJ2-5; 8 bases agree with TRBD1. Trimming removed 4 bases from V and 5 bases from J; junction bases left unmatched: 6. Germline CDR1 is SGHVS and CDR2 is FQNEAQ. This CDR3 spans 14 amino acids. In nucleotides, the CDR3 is TGTGCCAGCAGCTCCCGCAGGGGGCGTGAGACCCAGTACTTC. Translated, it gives CASSSRRGRETQYF.

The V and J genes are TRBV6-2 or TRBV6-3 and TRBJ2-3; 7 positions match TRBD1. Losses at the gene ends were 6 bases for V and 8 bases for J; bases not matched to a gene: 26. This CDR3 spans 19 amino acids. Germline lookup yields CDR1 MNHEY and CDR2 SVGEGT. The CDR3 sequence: CASSPGPRTGTGRGATQYF. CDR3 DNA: TGTGCCAGCAGCCCTGGACCCCGGACAGGAACAGGCCGCGGTGCTACGCAGTATTTT.

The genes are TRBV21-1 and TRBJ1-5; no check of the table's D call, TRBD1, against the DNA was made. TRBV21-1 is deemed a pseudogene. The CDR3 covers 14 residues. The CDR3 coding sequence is TGTGCCACCCCGGGACAGGGTTTGAATCAGCCCCAGCATTTT. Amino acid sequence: CATPGQGLNQPQHF.